This T cell receptor beta chain emerged from a study of blood T cell repertoires in COVID-19. Study background: The United States, Italy and Spain supplied acute and convalescent COVID-19 samples. PBMCs, B-cell-depleted T cells, or T cells were the source of the cDNA or gDNA that made up the material.

CDR3 length equals 13 residues. Germline CDR1 and CDR2: MDHEN and SYDVKM. V was clipped by 8 bases and J by 1 base, with 12 bases between them. Per the study methods: The authors estimated nucleated cell counts from reference gene primer amplification. Clones were sequenced by immunoSEQ multiplex PCR, and TCRdb holds only the in-frame ones, with some missing. V and J calls and clone size come straight from that table; D and trimming were deduced from the DNA. Of about 220,000 clones in the sample, 80% to 90% were seen once. This clone was recorded only once. The sequence was collected from a man in his fifties or sixties with active or convalescent COVID-19. Sequencing was done on a sample of peripheral blood. This chain uses TRBV28 with TRBJ2-7, with D maybe TRBD1 (5 bases). The chain's CDR3 is CASAAGLSYEQYF. As DNA, the CDR3 is TGTGCCAGCGCGGCAGGGCTGTCCTACGAGCAGTACTTC.